Sequencing of this TCR beta chain was carried out in a study of cytomegalovirus exposure and HLA in healthy donors. Germline CDR1 MNHNS, CDR2 SASEGT. CDR3 length: 13 residues. The V gene lost 6 bases and the J gene lost 7 bases, with 13 bases spanning the gap. This PCR relied on a set of 60 Vbeta primers and 13 Jbeta primers. The method was immunoSEQ multiplex PCR; TCRdb's version includes in-frame clones alone and lacks a portion of them. The repertoire includes some 130,000 clones, about 73% of them detected once, and approximately 3.5% sits in the top ten. This clone showed up just a few times. The sequence derives from a young woman in good health and CMV-seropositive. The sample consisted of PBMCs. The V call is TRBV6-1, the J call TRBJ1-5; a possible D gene is TRBD1 (5 bases). The CDR3 here is CASSRGRSQPQHF. In DNA, the CDR3 is TGTGCCAGCAGCCGGGGGAGGTCACAGCCCCAGCATTTT.